This T cell receptor beta chain is from a study of siplizumab effects on memory and regulatory T cells. Clones were read by immunoSEQ multiplex PCR, and TCRdb kept only the in-frame ones, dropping some. The data contain about 97,000 clones, approximately 90% of them singletons. What was sequenced was CD4+ T cells sorted from blood. This TCR was recovered from a human donor in good health.

CDR3 nucleotides: TGCAGCGCCGGCGCCTTCTCCTACGAGCAGTACTTC. This sequence encodes CSAGAFSYEQYF. The rearrangement links TRBV29-1 to TRBJ2-7; D uncertain. Germline CDR1 reads SQVTM; CDR2 reads ANQGSEA. Trimming stripped 7 bases from V and 0 bases from J, with 10 bases between. The CDR3 sequence is 12 residues long.